A single sample gave rise to the 30 T cell receptor beta chains below, sequenced in a study of CD4 T cells in relation to SARS-CoV-2 and coronaviruses. Measured with immunoSEQ multiplex PCR; TCRdb has only the in-frame clones, and not every one. The profile covers tens of thousands of clones, with 80% to 90% appearing a single time and 3.1% taken by the ten largest. Sequenced input: memory CD4+ T cells from PBMCs. The source of these receptors is an adult with COVID-19.

The rearrangement links TRBV2 to TRBJ2-1; D perhaps matches TRBD2 (5 bases). V was trimmed by 7 bases and J by 3 bases, leaving 7 bases between them. Germline values: CDR1 SNHLY, CDR2 FYNNEI. The CDR3 covers 12 residues. The CDR3 nucleotides read TGTGCCAGCAACGGGAACTACAATGAGCAGTTCTTC. It encodes CASNGNYNEQFF.

The chain is built from TRBV2 and TRBJ1-2; no clear D gene. Germline V gene data show CDR1 as SNHLY and CDR2 as FYNNEI. The V gene lost 8 bases and the J gene lost 4 bases, with 17 bases spanning the gap. The CDR3 runs 14 residues. CDR3 in DNA: TGTGCCAGCCGAAAGAACCATGCCCCCTATGGCTACACCTTC. Its protein is CASRKNHAPYGYTF. The complete variable domain, with remaining parts taken from reference TRBV2 and TRBJ1-2, reads EPEVTQTPSHQVTQMGQEVILRCVPISNHLYFYWYRQILGQKVEFLVSFYNNEISEKSEIFDDQFSVERPDGSNFTLKIRSTKLEDSAMYFCASRKNHAPYGYTFGSGTRLTVV.

Only a few counts were recorded for this clone. The CDR3 spells CASSYGGPNEKLFF. DNA of the CDR3: TGTGCCAGCAGTTACGGGGGCCCCAATGAAAAACTGTTTTTT. This chain uses TRBV6-6 with TRBJ1-4; the D gene is possibly TRBD1 (6 bases). The CDR3 totals 14 residues. Between the trimmed V and J ends, which lost 2 bases and 5 bases, there was a span of 9 bases. In germline, CDR1 is MNHNY, CDR2 SVGAGI (reference sequence).

CDR3 loop: CASSVGPTPYNEQFF. In DNA, the CDR3 is TGTGCCAGCAGCGTAGGGCCGACCCCCTACAATGAGCAGTTCTTC. The chain uses TRBV9 and TRBJ2-1, with unresolved D. Deletions cut 0 bases from V and 2 bases from J, with 9 bases between. Looked up from germline, CDR1 is SGDLS and CDR2 is YYNGEE. This CDR3 has 15 residues.

The rearrangement links TRBV3-1 (or the pseudogene TRBV3-2) to TRBJ2-3; 12 nucleotides agree with TRBD2. This CDR3 has 19 amino acids. Germline CDR1 LGHDT, CDR2 YNNKEL (reference sequence). V gave up 0 bases and J gave up 4 bases; unmatched junction bases: 11. Here the CDR3 reads CASSQDVFLAGGSADTQYF. The DNA of the CDR3 is TGTGCCAGCAGCCAAGATGTATTCCTAGCGGGAGGGTCCGCAGATACGCAGTATTTT.

The chain has TRBV2 and TRBJ2-3; D might be TRBD1 (6 bases). The germline V and J ends were trimmed by 9 bases and 3 bases, with 13 bases remaining between them. Per the germline V gene, CDR1 is SNHLY and CDR2 is FYNNEI. The CDR3 loop spans 13 amino acids. CDR3 amino acids: CASKQGTTDTQYF. The CDR3 DNA sequence: TGTGCCAGTAAACAGGGAACTACAGATACGCAGTATTTT.

The CDR3 sequence: CASSNLLSVDTEAFF. Here the CDR3 DNA reads TGTGCCAGCAGTAACCTTCTTAGTGTGGACACTGAAGCTTTCTTT. The chain is built from TRBV28 and TRBJ1-1; D uncertain. Trimming took off 5 bases at V and 3 bases at J, with 16 bases between the two ends. Germline values: CDR1 MDHEN, CDR2 SYDVKM. This CDR3 is 15 amino acids long.

CDR3 coding DNA: TGTGCCAGTAATAGCGGGATTAGCACAGATACGCAGTATTTT. It codes for CASNSGISTDTQYF. The V gene is TRBV7-8, the J gene TRBJ2-3; 8 bases match TRBD2. Germline CDR1 and CDR2: SGHVS and FQNEAQ. Trimming took 9 bases from V and 0 from J; bases not matched to a gene: 5. The length of the CDR3 is 14 residues.

V and J are TRBV3-1 (or the pseudogene TRBV3-2) and TRBJ1-1; 7 bases align to TRBD1. J gave up 7 bases and V 4 bases, and 3 bases lay outside the gene matches. Per germline, CDR1 LGHDT and CDR2 YNNKEL (reference sequence). The CDR3 runs to 12 residues. CDR3: CASSPYRGEAFF. The CDR3 DNA sequence: TGTGCCAGCAGCCCGTACAGGGGTGAAGCTTTCTTT.

The gene calls are TRBV6-7 and TRBJ2-7, with 8 bases matching TRBD2. TRBV6-7 is designated an ORF whose function remains uncertain. Unmatched junction bases numbered 3, after V lost 3 bases and J lost 2 bases. CDR3 size: 14 residues. In nucleotides, the CDR3 is TGTGCCAGCAGTTATTGGACTAGCCCCTACGAGCAGTACTTC. This codes for CASSYWTSPYEQYF.

This chain uses TRBV28 with TRBJ1-2; D is unclear. CDR3 length: 12 residues. V was pared by 5 bases and J by 8 bases, with 12 bases between. Germline V gene lookup returns CDR1 MDHEN and CDR2 SYDVKM. The CDR3 DNA follows: TGTGCCAGCAGTGTTAAGGCCGCCGGCTACACCTTC. It codes for CASSVKAAGYTF.

This chain connects TRBV27 to TRBJ1-6; D remains ambiguous. This CDR3 spans 14 amino acids. The V and J ends lost 3 bases and 3 bases respectively, with 6 bases between them. Germline CDR1 reads MNHEY; CDR2 reads SMNVEV (reference sequence). DNA of the CDR3: TGTGCCAGCAGTTTCCGGGACTATAATTCACCCCTCCACTTT. Its protein product is CASSFRDYNSPLHF.

V usage is TRBV28 and J usage is TRBJ2-6; the D gene is possibly TRBD1 (5 bases). The ends were cut back, 2 bases at V and 2 bases at J, with 19 bases in the middle. The CDR3 sequence is 19 residues long. Germline V gene sequence: CDR1 MDHEN, CDR2 SYDVKM. CDR3 in DNA: TGTGCCAGCAGTTTAGATGTCTGGGGCCACGGTGCTGGGGCCAACGTCCTGACTTTC. It translates to CASSLDVWGHGAGANVLTF.

This chain links TRBV20-1 with TRBJ2-5; D ambiguous. The CDR3 contains 15 residues. Germline V gives CDR1 DFQATT, CDR2 SNEGSKA (reference sequence). The germline V and J ends were trimmed by 6 bases and 2 bases, with 19 bases remaining between them. This CDR3 reads CSASPQPSTQETQYF. As DNA, the CDR3 is TGCAGTGCCAGTCCCCAACCGAGCACGCAAGAGACCCAGTACTTC.

The rearrangement uses TRBV4-3 and TRBJ1-3; 7 bases match TRBD1. Germline values: CDR1 LGHNA, CDR2 YSLEER. This CDR3 has 17 amino acids. The trim removed 0 bases at V and 4 bases at J, leaving 9 bases unmatched. This CDR3 reads CASSQDPPTGNGNTIYF. DNA of the CDR3: TGCGCCAGCAGCCAAGATCCCCCGACAGGGAACGGAAACACCATATATTTT.

This clone was observed a handful of times. J is TRBJ1-6 and V is TRBV5-5, with D possibly TRBD1 on 6 matching bases. CDR1 SGHKS and CDR2 YYEKEE come from the germline V gene (reference sequence). The V end was cut by 3 bases, the J end by 3 bases, with 13 bases between. The CDR3 loop spans 16 amino acids. In DNA form, the CDR3 reads TGTGCCAGCAGCTCTAGGACAGCGAACTATAATTCACCCCTCCACTTT. It encodes CASSSRTANYNSPLHF.

This chain uses TRBV29-1 with TRBJ2-3; 8 nucleotides agree with TRBD2. Germline V gene data show CDR1 as SQVTM and CDR2 as ANQGSEA. V lost 7 bases, J lost 2 bases, and 5 bases stayed unmatched. This CDR3 comprises 13 residues. The CDR3 nucleotides read TGCAGCGCCGGGAGGGGGGACACAGATACGCAGTATTTT. This codes for CSAGRGDTDTQYF.

J is TRBJ1-1 and V is TRBV7-8; 8 bases are a match to TRBD1. Germline values: CDR1 SGHVS, CDR2 FQNEAQ. V was clipped by 6 bases and J by 6 bases; unmatched bases: 12. The length of the CDR3 is 15 residues. CDR3 bases: TGTGCCAGCAGTAATCCTTACAGGGGGAGGTCTGAAGCTTTCTTT. Its protein product is CASSNPYRGRSEAFF. The complete variable domain, with remaining parts taken from reference TRBV7-8 and TRBJ1-1, reads GAGVSQSPRYKVAKRGQDVALRCDPISGHVSLFWYQQALGQGPEFLTYFQNEAQLDKSGLPSDRFFAERPEGSVSTLKIQRTQQEDSAVYLCASSNPYRGRSEAFFGQGTRLTVV.

The V gene is TRBV5-4, the J gene TRBJ2-5; 9 bases are a match to TRBD2. V gave up 4 bases and J gave up 4 bases; unmatched junction bases: 8. Germline-derived CDR1 and CDR2 are SGHNT and YYREEE (reference sequence). This CDR3 is built from 15 residues. CDR3 region: CASSTLAGEGETQYF. The CDR3 DNA sequence: TGTGCCAGCAGCACCTTAGCGGGAGAGGGAGAGACCCAGTACTTC.

This clone showed up just once. This chain connects TRBV2 to TRBJ1-6; D gene uncertain. Trimming took off 4 bases at V and 5 bases at J, with 12 bases between the two ends. This CDR3 is built from 15 residues. CDR1 is SNHLY and CDR2 is FYNNEI in the germline V gene. The CDR3 spells CASSAEVGDNSPLHF. The CDR3 DNA reads as TGTGCCAGCAGTGCTGAGGTCGGTGATAATTCACCCCTCCACTTT.

This chain joins TRBV29-1 and TRBJ1-1; D remains unclear. Trimming left V 4 bases short and J 2 bases short, with 8 bases between. The CDR3 totals 12 residues. Germline V gives CDR1 SQVTM, CDR2 ANQGSEA. The CDR3 nucleotides read TGCAGCGTTGGGCGCGATAACACTGAAGCTTTCTTT. Residues: CSVGRDNTEAFF.

The chain is built from TRBV9 and TRBJ2-1, with TRBD2 matching 7 bases. Germline V gives CDR1 SGDLS, CDR2 YYNGEE. V lost 0 bases, J lost 10 bases, and 7 bases stayed unmatched. The CDR3 loop spans 14 amino acids. CDR3 DNA: TGTGCCAGCAGCGTAGGTAGCTCCGGGGGGGAGCAGTTCTTC. Amino acid sequence: CASSVGSSGGEQFF. Variable domain in full (rest from reference TRBV9 and TRBJ2-1): DSGVTQTPKHLITATGQRVTLRCSPRSGDLSVYWYQQSLDQGLQFLIQYYNGEERAKGNILERFSAQQFPDLHSELNLSSLELGDSALYFCASSVGSSGGEQFFGPGTRLTVL.

The chain links TRBV3-1 (or the pseudogene TRBV3-2) to TRBJ2-7, with D possibly matching TRBD1 (5 bases). Germline V gene data show CDR1 as LGHDT and CDR2 as YNNKEL (reference sequence). The CDR3 totals 13 residues. V was clipped by 9 bases and J by 5 bases, with 17 bases between them. In DNA form, the CDR3 reads TGTGCCAGTCGGTGGGCAGGGTCCCACGAGCAGTACTTC. This encodes CASRWAGSHEQYF.

J is TRBJ1-4 and V is TRBV28, with a weak D call TRBD1 (5 bases). CDR3 size: 11 residues. Germline V gives CDR1 MDHEN, CDR2 SYDVKM. The ends were cut back, 7 bases at V and 6 bases at J, with 6 bases in the middle. CDR3 bases: TGTGCCAGCACGGGGGATGAAAAACTGTTTTTT. Its translation: CASTGDEKLFF.

This clone appeared a single time. The rearrangement links TRBV30 to TRBJ1-1; 8 positions agree with TRBD1. The V segment lost 8 bases and the J segment 6 bases; nucleotides outside the gene matches: 20. CDR1 is GTSNPN, CDR2 SVGIG, per germline (reference sequence). CDR3 length: 16 residues. The CDR3 coding sequence is TGTGCCCGAACAGGTATTAGGGCAGGGGGCGTCCCTGAAGCTTTCTTT. Encoded protein: CARTGIRAGGVPEAFF.

The DNA of the CDR3 is TGTGCCATCAGTGAGTTTATAGGCCCTGAAGCTTTCTTT. This sequence encodes CAISEFIGPEAFF. V gene TRBV10-3 combines with J gene TRBJ1-1; D is ambiguous. This CDR3 has 13 residues. Germline V gene data show CDR1 as ENHRY and CDR2 as SYGVKD. Trimming pared 1 base from V and 6 bases from J, leaving 9 bases between.

The chain recombines TRBV28 with TRBJ2-1, with TRBD2 matching 9 bases. V dropped 10 bases and J dropped 4; count of bases not matched to a gene: 8. The CDR3 is 14 residues long. The germline V gene has CDR1 MDHEN and CDR2 SYDVKM. CDR3 sequence: CAIGAGGSYNEQFF. For the CDR3, the DNA is TGTGCCATTGGGGCGGGGGGGTCATACAATGAGCAGTTCTTC.

The chain uses TRBV2 and TRBJ2-1, with 9 bases identical to TRBD1. Germline-derived CDR1 and CDR2 are SNHLY and FYNNEI. J lost 0 bases, V lost 5 bases, and 2 bases had no gene match. The CDR3 consists of 15 residues. In DNA form, the CDR3 reads TGTGCCAGCAGTAGGGGACAGGGCTCCTACAATGAGCAGTTCTTC. The encoded protein is CASSRGQGSYNEQFF.

The chain joins TRBV11-2 to TRBJ1-1; TRBD1 agrees at 7 bases. The germline V gene has CDR1 SGHAT and CDR2 FQNNGV. The CDR3 runs to 14 residues. Unmatched junction bases numbered 14, after V lost 5 bases and J lost 11 bases. This CDR3 is CASSVSGQRRGAFF. The CDR3 DNA reads as TGTGCCAGCAGCGTCTCGGGACAGCGCCGGGGGGCTTTCTTT.

The chain is built from TRBV12-3 or TRBV12-4 and TRBJ2-5; D remains ambiguous. The V end was cut by 0 bases, the J end by 5 bases, with 4 bases between. The CDR3 sequence is 12 residues long. Here the CDR3 reads CASSLAPETQYF. For the CDR3, the DNA is TGTGCCAGCAGTTTAGCGCCGGAGACCCAGTACTTC.